The text below deals with one T cell receptor (beta chain). Antigen: not known. This specimen belongs to a study of cytomegalovirus exposure and HLA in healthy donors. Overall study findings and caveats: There were some public TCRs occurring in many donors, but most TCR sequences were rare.

The PCR employed 60 Vbeta primers together with 13 Jbeta primers. Data came from immunoSEQ multiplex PCR; TCRdb stores just in-frame clones and leaves some out. The sample table includes about 140,000 clones. The sequencing input was PBMCs. The source of this sequence is a woman under 30 in good health and CMV-seronegative.

The CDR3, as DNA: TGTGCCAGTAGGAGAGACAGTATCGCAAGCAATCAGCCCCAGCATTTT. It yields the protein CASRRDSIASNQPQHF. The chain joins TRBV19 to TRBJ1-5, with a tentative D call TRBD1 (5 bases). Germline V gene data show CDR1 as LNHDA and CDR2 as SQIVND (reference sequence). This CDR3 region has 16 residues. The V and J ends lost 6 bases and 1 base respectively, with 16 bases between them.